Shown below are 28 T cell receptor beta chains from a single sample sequenced in a study of blood T cell repertoires in COVID-19. Clones were read by immunoSEQ multiplex PCR, and TCRdb kept only the in-frame ones, dropping some. The sample includes some 130,000 clones, approximately 86% of them seen just once. The specimen was peripheral blood. These receptors all come from a woman in her forties or fifties who had recovered from COVID-19.

The rearrangement links TRBV12-3 or TRBV12-4 to TRBJ1-1; D unclear. CDR3 length: 12 residues. Trimming left V 7 bases short and J 1 base short, with 7 bases between. The chain's CDR3 is CASTRGNTEAFF. The CDR3 nucleotides read TGTGCCAGCACCCGAGGGAACACTGAAGCTTTCTTT.

This chain joins TRBV5-4 and TRBJ1-6; D remains unclear. Trimming took 3 bases from V and 8 from J, leaving 9 bases between them. The germline CDR1 and CDR2 sequences are SGHNT and YYREEE (reference sequence). The CDR3 has 13 residues. CDR3 amino acids: CASSSQNDSPLHF. The CDR3 DNA reads TGTGCCAGCAGCTCTCAGAACGATTCACCCCTCCACTTT. Complete variable domain (other parts from reference TRBV5-4 and TRBJ1-6): ETGVTQSPTHLIKTRGQQVTLRCSSQSGHNTVSWYQQALGQGPQFIFQYYREEENGRGNFPPRFSGLQFPNYSSELNVNALELDDSALYLCASSSQNDSPLHFGNGTRLTVT.

This chain joins TRBV23-1 and TRBJ2-6; D remains ambiguous. TRBV23-1 is an ORF, with its function uncertain. Trimming left V 4 bases short and J 0 bases short, with 13 bases between. The CDR3 is made up of 17 amino acids. CDR3 protein: CASSRGRVNSGANVLTF. The DNA for the CDR3 is TGCGCCAGCAGTCGAGGCAGAGTAAACTCTGGGGCCAACGTCCTGACTTTC.

This clone was seen just once. The chain is built from TRBV11-3 and TRBJ2-1; 7 bases line up with TRBD2. The CDR3 extends over 16 amino acids. Germline V gene lookup returns CDR1 SGHNT and CDR2 YENEEA. V trimming: 5 bases; J trimming: 3 bases; junction bases outside the gene matches: 10. The CDR3 nucleotides read TGTGCCAGCAGCCTTACTGAGCGGGGATACTACAATGAGCAGTTCTTC. It encodes CASSLTERGYYNEQFF.

V and J are TRBV10-2 and TRBJ2-3; perhaps TRBD2 as D (6 bases). This CDR3 region has 15 residues. In germline, CDR1 is WSHSY, CDR2 SAAADI. V lost 4 bases, J lost 2 bases, and 13 bases lay in between. CDR3 sequence: CASSAGLIYTDTQYF. The CDR3 DNA sequence: TGCGCCAGCAGTGCGGGACTTATATACACAGATACGCAGTATTTT.

With regard to this clone: Other DNA sequences within the sample encode an identical CDR3. The J gene is TRBJ1-1, the V gene TRBV18; D remains ambiguous. Germline V gene data show CDR1 as KGHSH and CDR2 as LQKENI. The CDR3 has 13 residues. V lost 5 bases, J lost 0 bases, and 7 bases lay in between. CDR3 loop: CASSESMNTEAFF. Written as DNA, the CDR3 is TGTGCCAGCTCAGAGAGCATGAACACTGAAGCTTTCTTT.

This chain joins TRBV12-3 or TRBV12-4 and TRBJ2-3; D call uncertain. Trimming left V 0 bases short and J 5 bases short, with 6 bases between. The CDR3 runs to 13 residues. The CDR3 region has the DNA TGTGCCAGCAGTTTAGCTGAGGAAGATACGCAGTATTTT. Its protein is CASSLAEEDTQYF.

The chain carries TRBV7-9 and TRBJ2-7, with a tentative D call TRBD2 (7 bases). CDR1 and CDR2 from the germline V gene are SEHNR and FQNEAQ (reference sequence). Trimming stripped 5 bases from V and 3 bases from J, with 17 bases between. The CDR3 is 15 amino acids. The CDR3, as DNA: TGTGCCAGCAGCCCCTCCTTAGGGGGGGACTACGAGCAGTACTTC. Residues: CASSPSLGGDYEQYF.

The genes are TRBV15 and TRBJ2-7; D perhaps matches TRBD1 (5 bases). V lost 6 bases and J 5 bases, leaving 14 bases between the germline ends. Germline CDR1 is LNHNV and CDR2 is YYDKDF (reference sequence). The CDR3 has 13 amino acids. The CDR3 sequence is CATSTTARDEQYF. The CDR3 DNA reads TGTGCCACCAGTACGACAGCCAGGGACGAGCAGTACTTC.

This clone was found a few times. Different DNA sequences within this sample yield the same CDR3. The chain uses TRBV18 and TRBJ2-7; TRBD1 agrees at 11 bases. With V trimmed by 3 bases and J by 5 bases, 3 bases remained unmatched. Germline-derived CDR1 and CDR2 are KGHSH and LQKENI. The CDR3 consists of 14 residues. The CDR3 DNA sequence: TGTGCCAGCTCACCGGGGACAGGGGGGGACGAGCAGTACTTC. Its translation: CASSPGTGGDEQYF.

The V call is TRBV9, the J call TRBJ2-1; 11 bases map to TRBD2. V lost 0 bases and J lost 8; bases outside the gene matches: 4. Germline assignment: CDR1 SGDLS and CDR2 YYNGEE. CDR3 length: 15 residues. The CDR3 DNA reads as TGTGCCAGCAGCGTAGTAGCGGGAGGGCCCCATGAGCAGTTCTTC. It specifies CASSVVAGGPHEQFF.

The rearrangement uses TRBV2 and TRBJ2-3; perhaps TRBD1 as D (5 bases). V was clipped by 6 bases and J by 4 bases, with 8 bases between them. This CDR3 has 12 amino acids. The V gene's germline CDR1 is SNHLY and CDR2 FYNNEI. The CDR3 loop reads CASRKQADTQYF. The CDR3 region has the DNA TGTGCCAGCAGAAAACAGGCAGATACGCAGTATTTT.

The chain joins TRBV18 to TRBJ2-7, with D maybe TRBD1 (5 bases). V lost 4 bases and J 6 bases, leaving 10 bases between the germline ends. CDR1 and CDR2 from the germline V gene are KGHSH and LQKENI. This CDR3 has 12 residues. The CDR3 nucleotides are TGTGCCAGCTCACGCACAGGTCCCGAGCAGTACTTC. This translates into CASSRTGPEQYF.

This sequence joins TRBV12-5 and TRBJ1-5, with D perhaps matching TRBD1 (6 bases). Trimming took 0 bases from V and 11 from J, leaving 20 bases between them. CDR3 length equals 16 residues. Per germline, CDR1 LGHNT and CDR2 FRNRAP. CDR3 coding DNA: TGTGCTAGTGGTTTGGTTTCCGTGAGGGGGAGTGGGACCCAGCATTTT. This gives the protein CASGLVSVRGSGTQHF.

CDR3 loop: CASRTRGMGEQFF. The CDR3, as DNA: TGTGCCAGTAGAACTCGAGGCATGGGTGAGCAGTTCTTC. The V gene is TRBV19, the J gene TRBJ2-1, with D hard to call. V dropped 6 bases and J dropped 9 bases, with 15 bases sitting between them. This CDR3 has 13 amino acids. The germline V gene has CDR1 LNHDA and CDR2 SQIVND (reference sequence).

In DNA form, the CDR3 reads TGCAGTGCTCCAGACAGATTTGAAGCTTTCTTT. It yields the protein CSAPDRFEAFF. The rearrangement joins TRBV20-1 to TRBJ1-1; D possibly corresponds to TRBD1 (5 bases). The CDR3 loop spans 11 amino acids. V was trimmed by 5 bases and J by 7 bases, leaving 11 bases between them. Germline V gives CDR1 DFQATT, CDR2 SNEGSKA (reference sequence).

The V and J genes are TRBV4-1 and TRBJ2-1, with TRBD1 matching 7 bases. The germline CDR1 and CDR2 sequences are MGHRA and YSYEKL. CDR3 length: 16 amino acids. V shed 1 base, J shed 3 bases, and the junction held 6 bases outside the gene matches. CDR3 residues: CASSQVGRQGYNEQFF. For the CDR3, the DNA is TGCGCCAGCAGCCAAGTTGGGAGACAGGGCTACAATGAGCAGTTCTTC.

This clone came up once. V is TRBV11-2 and J is TRBJ1-1; D not resolved. CDR3 length: 15 amino acids. From germline, CDR1 is SGHAT and CDR2 FQNNGV. Trimming pared 5 bases from V and 0 bases from J, leaving 13 bases between. Here the CDR3 DNA reads TGTGCCAGCAGCCAGATGGGGAGTATGAACACTGAAGCTTTCTTT. Translation gives CASSQMGSMNTEAFF. Filled out from reference TRBV11-2 and TRBJ1-1, the complete variable domain reads EAGVAQSPRYKIIEKRQSVAFWCNPISGHATLYWYQQILGQGPKLLIQFQNNGVVDDSQLPKDRFSAERLKGVDSTLKIQPAKLEDSAVYLCASSQMGSMNTEAFFGQGTRLTVV.

This rearrangement joins TRBV1 to TRBJ1-6. TRBV1 is an annotated pseudogene. CDR3 length equals 16 residues. CDR3 amino acids: CTSSQPYYNYNSPLHF. In DNA, the CDR3 is TGCACCAGCAGCCAACCCTATTATAACTATAATTCACCCCTCCACTTT.

V and J are TRBV5-1 and TRBJ1-6; 9 bases line up with TRBD1. Germline V gene data show CDR1 as SGHRS and CDR2 as YFSETQ. With V trimmed by 5 bases and J by 6 bases, 6 bases remained unmatched. The CDR3 extends over 15 amino acids. Here the CDR3 reads CASRAQGAPNSPLHF. DNA for the CDR3: TGCGCCAGCAGGGCACAGGGGGCCCCTAATTCACCCCTCCACTTT.

This clone has a handful of counts. The genes are TRBV19 and TRBJ2-2; TRBD2 aligns across 7 bases. Germline CDR1 LNHDA, CDR2 SQIVND (reference sequence). The CDR3 covers 14 residues. V shed 6 bases and J 4 bases; nucleotides not matched to a gene: 5. DNA of the CDR3: TGTGCCAGTAGGGGTACGGGGGGCACCGGGGAGCTGTTTTTT. As protein: CASRGTGGTGELFF. Based on the CDR3 plus reference TRBV19 and TRBJ2-2, the full variable domain is DGGITQSPKYLFRKEGQNVTLSCEQNLNHDAMYWYRQDPGQGLRLIYYSQIVNDFQKGDIAEGYSVSREKKESFPLTVTSAQKNPTAFYLCASRGTGGTGELFFGEGSRLTVL.

About this clone: At the DNA level, this CDR3 is encoded by other sequences in the same sample as well. The chain uses TRBV6-4 and TRBJ2-1; 10 positions match TRBD2. Per the germline V gene, CDR1 is MRHNA and CDR2 is SNTAGT. The CDR3 contains 15 residues. J gave up 4 bases and V 3 bases, and 3 bases lay outside the gene matches. This CDR3 is CASSDSSGSYNEQFF. The CDR3 nucleotides read TGTGCCAGCAGTGATTCTAGCGGGAGTTACAATGAGCAGTTCTTC.

The chain employs TRBV28 and TRBJ2-1; 11 nucleotides line up with TRBD2. The germline V gene has CDR1 MDHEN and CDR2 SYDVKM. J gave up 5 bases and V 1 base, and 4 bases lay outside the gene matches. This CDR3 has 16 amino acids. In DNA, the CDR3 is TGTGCCAGCAGTTTATTCACTAGCGGGAGCAACAATGAGCAGTTCTTC. As protein: CASSLFTSGSNNEQFF.

The chain joins TRBV19 to TRBJ1-2; D is possibly TRBD1 (6 bases). Per germline, CDR1 LNHDA and CDR2 SQIVND (reference sequence). The ends were cut back, 3 bases at V and 5 bases at J, with 16 bases in the middle. The CDR3 runs to 15 residues. CDR3 amino acids: CASSILDSSSYGYTF. The CDR3 nucleotides are TGTGCCAGTAGTATTTTGGACAGCTCATCGTATGGCTACACCTTC.

This rearrangement joins TRBV11-2 to TRBJ2-1; 12 bases fit TRBD2. Germline CDR1 is SGHAT and CDR2 is FQNNGV. The junction had 7 bases not matched to a gene; V was cut back by 3 bases and J by 10 bases. This CDR3 region has 15 residues. CDR3 nucleotide sequence: TGTGCCAGCAGCTTGACTAGCGGGAGCTCAGGAGAGCAGTTCTTC. This codes for CASSLTSGSSGEQFF. Together with reference TRBV11-2 and TRBJ2-1, the CDR3 gives the full variable domain: EAGVAQSPRYKIIEKRQSVAFWCNPISGHATLYWYQQILGQGPKLLIQFQNNGVVDDSQLPKDRFSAERLKGVDSTLKIQPAKLEDSAVYLCASSLTSGSSGEQFFGPGTRLTVL.

As regards this clone: Within the sample, other DNA sequences also encode this same CDR3. V usage is TRBV14 and J usage is TRBJ2-1; D uncertain. The CDR3 loop spans 16 amino acids. Between the trimmed V and J ends, which lost 0 bases and 0 bases, there was a span of 9 bases. From germline, CDR1 is SGHDN and CDR2 FVKESK. CDR3 region: CASSQESGDSYNEQFF. CDR3 DNA sequence: TGTGCCAGCAGCCAAGAGTCCGGTGACTCCTACAATGAGCAGTTCTTC.

This sequence joins TRBV7-8 and TRBJ1-2, with 7 bases identical to TRBD1. After removal of 4 bases from V and 7 bases from J, the junction contained 6 bases not matched to a gene. The CDR3 has 13 residues. Looked up from germline, CDR1 is SGHVS and CDR2 is FQNEAQ. The chain's CDR3 is CASSSRAGGGYTF. The CDR3 DNA reads as TGTGCCAGCAGCTCAAGAGCAGGGGGTGGCTACACCTTC. The full variable domain, with the rest looked up from reference TRBV7-8 and TRBJ1-2, is GAGVSQSPRYKVAKRGQDVALRCDPISGHVSLFWYQQALGQGPEFLTYFQNEAQLDKSGLPSDRFFAERPEGSVSTLKIQRTQQEDSAVYLCASSSRAGGGYTFGSGTRLTVV.

V usage is TRBV30 and J usage is TRBJ2-5, with 10 positions matching TRBD2. This CDR3 is 13 amino acids long. The germline CDR1 and CDR2 sequences are GTSNPN and SVGIG (reference sequence). Trimming removed 1 base from V and 4 bases from J; junction bases left unmatched: 0. In DNA form, the CDR3 reads TGTGCCTGGAGTGGACTAGCGGGAGAGACCCAGTACTTC. This encodes CAWSGLAGETQYF.